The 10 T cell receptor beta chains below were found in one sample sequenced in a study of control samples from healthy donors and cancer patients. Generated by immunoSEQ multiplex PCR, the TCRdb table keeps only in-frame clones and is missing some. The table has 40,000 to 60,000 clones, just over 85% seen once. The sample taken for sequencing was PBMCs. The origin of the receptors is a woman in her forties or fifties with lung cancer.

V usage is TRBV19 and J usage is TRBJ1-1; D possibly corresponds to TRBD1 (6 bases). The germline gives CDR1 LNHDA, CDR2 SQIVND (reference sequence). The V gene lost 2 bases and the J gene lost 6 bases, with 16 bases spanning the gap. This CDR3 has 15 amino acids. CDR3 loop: CASSISGQGSAEAFF. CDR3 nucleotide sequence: TGTGCCAGTAGTATATCGGGGCAGGGGAGCGCTGAAGCTTTCTTT. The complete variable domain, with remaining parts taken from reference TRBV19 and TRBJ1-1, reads DGGITQSPKYLFRKEGQNVTLSCEQNLNHDAMYWYRQDPGQGLRLIYYSQIVNDFQKGDIAEGYSVSREKKESFPLTVTSAQKNPTAFYLCASSISGQGSAEAFFGQGTRLTVV.

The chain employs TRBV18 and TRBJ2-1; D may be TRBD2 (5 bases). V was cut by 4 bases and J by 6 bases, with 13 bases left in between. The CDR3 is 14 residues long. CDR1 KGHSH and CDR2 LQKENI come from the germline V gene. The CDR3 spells CASSQGVGRNEQFF. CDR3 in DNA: TGTGCCAGCTCACAGGGAGTAGGGCGCAATGAGCAGTTCTTC.

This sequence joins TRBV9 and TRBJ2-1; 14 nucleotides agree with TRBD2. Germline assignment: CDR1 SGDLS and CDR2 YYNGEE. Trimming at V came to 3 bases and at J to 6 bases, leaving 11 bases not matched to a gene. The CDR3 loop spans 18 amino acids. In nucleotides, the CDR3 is TGTGCCAGCAGCGCCTCGACTAGCGGGGGGGCCAGGGTCAATGAGCAGTTCTTC. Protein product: CASSASTSGGARVNEQFF.

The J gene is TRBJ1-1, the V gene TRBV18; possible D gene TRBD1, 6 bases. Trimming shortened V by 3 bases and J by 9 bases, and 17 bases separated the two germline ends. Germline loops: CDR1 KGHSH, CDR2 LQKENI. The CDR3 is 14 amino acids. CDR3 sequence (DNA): TGTGCCAGCTCACCCTCAGTACCTGACAGGAAAGCTTTCTTT. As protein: CASSPSVPDRKAFF.

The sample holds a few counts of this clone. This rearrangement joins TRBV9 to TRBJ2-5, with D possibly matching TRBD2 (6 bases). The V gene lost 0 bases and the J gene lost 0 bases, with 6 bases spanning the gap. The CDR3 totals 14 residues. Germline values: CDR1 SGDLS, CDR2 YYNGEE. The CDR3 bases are TGTGCCAGCAGCGTAGGCGGGGACCAAGAGACCCAGTACTTC. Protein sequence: CASSVGGDQETQYF. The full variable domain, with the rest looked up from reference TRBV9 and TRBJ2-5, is DSGVTQTPKHLITATGQRVTLRCSPRSGDLSVYWYQQSLDQGLQFLIQYYNGEERAKGNILERFSAQQFPDLHSELNLSSLELGDSALYFCASSVGGDQETQYFGPGTRLLVL.

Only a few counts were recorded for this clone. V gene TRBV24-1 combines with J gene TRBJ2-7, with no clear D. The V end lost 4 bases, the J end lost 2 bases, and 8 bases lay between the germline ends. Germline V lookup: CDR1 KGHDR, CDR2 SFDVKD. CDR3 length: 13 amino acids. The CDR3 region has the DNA TGTGCCACCAGTGACCCAGGAGCCTACGAGCAGTACTTC. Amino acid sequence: CATSDPGAYEQYF.

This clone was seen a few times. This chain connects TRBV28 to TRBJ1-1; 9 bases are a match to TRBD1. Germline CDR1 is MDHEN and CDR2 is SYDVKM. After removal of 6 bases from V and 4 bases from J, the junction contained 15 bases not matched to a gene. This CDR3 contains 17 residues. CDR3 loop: CASSSRGQWTGVTEAFF. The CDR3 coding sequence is TGTGCCAGCAGCTCTAGGGGCCAGTGGACAGGGGTCACTGAAGCTTTCTTT.

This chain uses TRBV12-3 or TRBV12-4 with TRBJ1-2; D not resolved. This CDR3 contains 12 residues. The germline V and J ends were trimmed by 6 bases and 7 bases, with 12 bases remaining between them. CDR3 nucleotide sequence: TGTGCCAGCAGGTCCCGTATGAGTGGCTACACCTTC. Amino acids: CASRSRMSGYTF.

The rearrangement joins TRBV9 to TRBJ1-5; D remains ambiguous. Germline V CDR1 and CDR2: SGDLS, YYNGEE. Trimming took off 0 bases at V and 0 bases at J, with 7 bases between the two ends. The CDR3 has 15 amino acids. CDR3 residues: CASSVAGDSNQPQHF. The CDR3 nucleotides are TGTGCCAGCAGCGTAGCGGGAGATAGCAATCAGCCCCAGCATTTT.

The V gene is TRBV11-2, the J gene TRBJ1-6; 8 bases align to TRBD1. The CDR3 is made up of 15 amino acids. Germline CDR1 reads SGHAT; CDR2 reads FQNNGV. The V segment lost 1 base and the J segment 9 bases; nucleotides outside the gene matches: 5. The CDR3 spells CASSLGGTGLSPLHF. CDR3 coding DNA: TGTGCCAGCAGCTTAGGGGGGACAGGCCTTTCACCCCTCCACTTT.